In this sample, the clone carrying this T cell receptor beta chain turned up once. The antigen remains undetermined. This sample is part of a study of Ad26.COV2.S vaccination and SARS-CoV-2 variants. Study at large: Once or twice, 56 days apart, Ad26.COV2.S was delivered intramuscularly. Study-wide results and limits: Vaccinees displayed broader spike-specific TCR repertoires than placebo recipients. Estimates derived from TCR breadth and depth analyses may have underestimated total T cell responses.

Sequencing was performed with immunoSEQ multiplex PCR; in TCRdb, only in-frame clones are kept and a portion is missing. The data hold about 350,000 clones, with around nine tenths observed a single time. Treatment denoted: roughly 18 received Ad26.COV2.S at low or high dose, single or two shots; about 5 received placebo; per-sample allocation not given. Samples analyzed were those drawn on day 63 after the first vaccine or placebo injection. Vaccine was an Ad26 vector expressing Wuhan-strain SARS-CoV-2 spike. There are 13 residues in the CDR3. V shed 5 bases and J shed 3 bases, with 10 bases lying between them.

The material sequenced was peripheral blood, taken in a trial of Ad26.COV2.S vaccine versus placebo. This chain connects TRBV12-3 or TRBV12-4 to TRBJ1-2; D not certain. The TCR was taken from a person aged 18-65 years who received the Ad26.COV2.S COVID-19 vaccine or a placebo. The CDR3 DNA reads TGTGCCAGCAGTCCCCAAGGAGACTATGGCTACACCTTC. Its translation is CASSPQGDYGYTF.